This T cell receptor (beta chain) was recovered during a study of CD8+ T cells in alopecia areata. Study summary: The study gave treated patients oral tofacitinib at 5 to 10 mg twice daily. The study gave tofacitinib for 6 to 18 months, then 6 months off drug. Study findings and constraints: Many expanded lesional clones remained in scalp and blood on tofacitinib.

Once RNA had been extracted, it was reverse transcribed into cDNA to act as the sequencing template. Profiling relied on immunoSEQ multiplex PCR, and the TCRdb table lists in-frame clones only, not all of them. The sample consists of 95,000 to 100,000 clones, roughly three fifths of them appearing once. This clone was seen more than once but under ten times. As yet, its antigen is unknown. Treatment noted: oral pan-JAK inhibitor, 5-10 mg twice daily. V shed 5 bases, J shed 1 base, and the junction held 4 bases outside the gene matches. This CDR3 has 15 residues. CDR1 PRHDT and CDR2 FYEKMQ come from the germline V gene (reference sequence).

This sample comprised CD8+ T cells sorted from blood, obtained between weeks 55 and 65, from a patient treated with tofacitinib. V and J are TRBV13 and TRBJ2-2; TRBD1 agrees at 7 bases. This clonotype originated in a human donor with alopecia areata. The CDR3 protein is CASSPRGMNTGELFF. CDR3 DNA sequence: TGTGCCAGCAGCCCCAGGGGGATGAACACCGGGGAGCTGTTTTTT. The whole variable domain, filled in from reference TRBV13 and TRBJ2-2, reads AAGVIQSPRHLIKEKRETATLKCYPIPRHDTVYWYQQGPGQDPQFLISFYEKMQSDKGSIPDRFSAQQFSDYHSELNMSSLELGDSALYFCASSPRGMNTGELFFGEGSRLTVL.